This T cell receptor beta chain was obtained from a study of blood T cell repertoires in COVID-19. The wider study: COVID-19 samples collected from the United States, Italy and Spain covered acute and convalescent phases. PBMCs, B-cell-depleted T cells, or T cells provided the cDNA or gDNA that made up the material.

As processed by the authors: Reference gene primer amplification gave estimated nucleated cell counts. Repertoires were generated with immunoSEQ multiplex PCR, while TCRdb's copy carries only in-frame clones and drops some. V and J calls and clone size follow that table, whereas D and trimming were derived from the DNA. This sample has roughly 200,000 clones, with about 80% found just once. The CDR3 consists of 13 residues. Germline V CDR1 and CDR2: SGHTA, FQGNSA. Trimming stripped 4 bases from V and 4 bases from J, with 10 bases between. This chain connects TRBV7-2 to TRBJ1-2; D gene ambiguous. Specimen: peripheral blood. This TCR was sampled from a man between 50 and 59 years old with active or convalescent COVID-19. CDR3 protein: CASSSTPIYGYTF. The DNA for the CDR3 is TGTGCCAGCAGCTCAACCCCTATCTATGGCTACACCTTC.